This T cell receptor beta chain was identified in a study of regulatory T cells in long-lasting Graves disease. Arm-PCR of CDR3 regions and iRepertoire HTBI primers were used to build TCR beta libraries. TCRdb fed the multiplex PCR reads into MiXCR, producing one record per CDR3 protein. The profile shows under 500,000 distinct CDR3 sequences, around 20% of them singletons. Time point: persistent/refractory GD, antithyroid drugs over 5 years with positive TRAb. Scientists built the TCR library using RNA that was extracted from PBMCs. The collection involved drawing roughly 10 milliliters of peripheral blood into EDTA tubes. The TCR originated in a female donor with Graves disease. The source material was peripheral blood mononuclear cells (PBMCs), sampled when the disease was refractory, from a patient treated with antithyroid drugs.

CDR3 amino acids: CASSQVLGDNPYGYTF. The CDR3 DNA reads as TGTGCCAGCAGCCAAGTTTTAGGGGACAATCCCTATGGCTACACCTTC. This sequence joins TRBV4-2 and TRBJ1-2; D perhaps matches TRBD1 (6 bases). The germline V gene encodes CDR1 LGHNA and CDR2 YNFKEQ. This CDR3 has 16 amino acids. The germline V and J ends were trimmed by 1 base and 4 bases, with 16 bases remaining between them.